A selection of T cell receptor beta chains follows, all from one sample in a study of CD8 T cells in Susac syndrome. TCRdb passed the immunoSEQ multiplex PCR reads through MiXCR, listing each CDR3 protein once. The repertoire includes around 200,000 distinct CDR3 sequences, roughly 96% of them detected once, and about 0.094% sits in the top ten. Material: CD4+ T cells from PBMCs. The receptors were sampled from a human donor in good health. Each CDR3 is given with its conserved first and last residue. A D gene is named only where the DNA matches it firmly. A clone size is listed for some rows: how often the clone was seen (once, few, many), or a class if it is expanded.

clone_size: NA
v_call: TRBV5-1
cdr3_length: 13
d_call: TRBD2
j_call: TRBJ2-5
cdr3_aa: CASTWGGQETQYF
cdr3_nt: TGCGCCAGCACCTGGGGAGGGCAAGAGACCCAGTACTTC

clone_size: NA
v_call: TRBV6-6
cdr3_length: 11
d_call: NA
j_call: TRBJ2-1
cdr3_aa: CASNLAAEQFF
cdr3_nt: TGTGCCAGCAACCTAGCCGCTGAGCAGTTCTTC

clone_size: NA
v_call: TRBV5-4
cdr3_length: 13
d_call: NA
j_call: TRBJ2-1
cdr3_aa: CASSPSPLNEQFF
cdr3_nt: TGTGCCAGCAGCCCGTCTCCGCTCAATGAGCAGTTCTTC

clone_size: NA
v_call: TRBV24-1
cdr3_length: 16
d_call: TRBD2
j_call: TRBJ2-5
cdr3_aa: CATSDTSGKRRETQYF
cdr3_nt: TGTGCCACCAGTGATACGAGCGGGAAGAGGCGGGAGACCCAGTACTTC

clone_size: once
v_call: TRBV6-2/TRBV6-3
cdr3_length: 14
d_call: TRBD2
j_call: TRBJ2-3
cdr3_aa: CASVRGGSSDTQYF
cdr3_nt: TGTGCCAGCGTCCGGGGGGGTTCGTCAGATACGCAGTATTTT

clone_size: NA
v_call: TRBV30
cdr3_length: 14
d_call: TRBD1
j_call: TRBJ1-1
cdr3_aa: CAWNPGQGLSEAFF
cdr3_nt: TGTGCCTGGAACCCGGGACAGGGGCTTTCTGAAGCTTTCTTT

clone_size: NA
v_call: TRBV10-3
cdr3_length: 14
d_call: TRBD2
j_call: TRBJ2-1
cdr3_aa: CATLAGEAPIEQFF
cdr3_nt: TGTGCCACTCTAGCGGGGGAGGCCCCAATTGAGCAGTTCTTC

clone_size: NA
v_call: TRBV15
cdr3_length: 16
d_call: TRBD1
j_call: TRBJ2-7
cdr3_aa: CATSRWDRGPQDEQYF
cdr3_nt: TGTGCCACCAGCAGGTGGGACAGGGGGCCTCAGGACGAGCAGTACTTC

clone_size: NA
v_call: TRBV11-2
cdr3_length: 13
d_call: NA
j_call: TRBJ2-1
cdr3_aa: CASSLDPSDEQFF
cdr3_nt: TGTGCCAGCAGCTTAGACCCCTCCGATGAGCAGTTCTTC

clone_size: NA
v_call: TRBV29-1
cdr3_length: 13
d_call: TRBD1
j_call: TRBJ2-3
cdr3_aa: CSLTGQGADTQYF
cdr3_nt: TGCAGCCTTACGGGACAGGGGGCAGATACGCAGTATTTT

clone_size: NA
v_call: TRBV19
cdr3_length: 13
d_call: NA
j_call: TRBJ1-4
cdr3_aa: CASSIAQAEKLFF
cdr3_nt: TGTGCCAGTAGTATTGCCCAGGCTGAAAAACTGTTTTTT

clone_size: NA
v_call: TRBV5-1
cdr3_length: 16
d_call: NA
j_call: TRBJ2-7
cdr3_aa: CASSPQFGRDLYEQYF
cdr3_nt: TGCGCCAGCAGCCCACAATTCGGCAGAGACCTCTACGAGCAGTACTTC

clone_size: NA
v_call: TRBV7-8
cdr3_length: 15
d_call: NA
j_call: TRBJ2-7
cdr3_aa: CASSLGTDTSYEQYF
cdr3_nt: TGTGCCAGCAGCTTGGGGACGGACACTTCCTACGAGCAGTACTTC

clone_size: NA
v_call: TRBV20-1
cdr3_length: 13
d_call: NA
j_call: TRBJ1-5
cdr3_aa: CSARVGEGQPQHF
cdr3_nt: TGCAGTGCTAGAGTAGGGGAGGGTCAGCCCCAGCATTTT

clone_size: NA
v_call: TRBV18
cdr3_length: 16
d_call: TRBD2
j_call: TRBJ2-1
cdr3_aa: CASSPLAGIPGNEQFF
cdr3_nt: TGTGCCAGCTCACCACTAGCGGGAATACCCGGAAATGAGCAGTTCTTC

clone_size: NA
v_call: TRBV29-1
cdr3_length: 12
d_call: NA
j_call: TRBJ2-1
cdr3_aa: CSVDYTGSKQFF
cdr3_nt: TGCAGCGTTGATTATACGGGGTCCAAGCAGTTCTTC